The present T cell receptor (beta chain) was sequenced within a study of blood T cell repertoires in COVID-19. About the research overall: Both acute and convalescent COVID-19 samples were obtained from the United States, Italy and Spain.

Per germline, CDR1 SGHTA and CDR2 FQGNSA. The CDR3 has 16 amino acids. Trimming cost V 4 bases and J 5 bases; bases outside gene matches: 9. Which cohort a participant joined came from the clinical history participants gave. Clones were sequenced by immunoSEQ multiplex PCR, and TCRdb holds only the in-frame ones, with some missing. Found here are 250,000 to 300,000 clones, around 93% of them singletons; the top ten hold 1% to 1.5%. The TCR was taken from a human donor in a cohort exposed to, infected with or recovered from COVID-19 (not recorded which). The donor label of this sample is uncertain. The rearrangement uses TRBV7-2 and TRBJ2-3; 10 bases map to TRBD2. Sequenced input: PBMCs or T cells enriched from blood (not recorded which). CDR3 amino acids: CASSSERGGKGDTQYF. CDR3 nucleotides: TGTGCCAGCAGCTCCGAGCGGGGGGGGAAAGGAGATACGCAGTATTTT.